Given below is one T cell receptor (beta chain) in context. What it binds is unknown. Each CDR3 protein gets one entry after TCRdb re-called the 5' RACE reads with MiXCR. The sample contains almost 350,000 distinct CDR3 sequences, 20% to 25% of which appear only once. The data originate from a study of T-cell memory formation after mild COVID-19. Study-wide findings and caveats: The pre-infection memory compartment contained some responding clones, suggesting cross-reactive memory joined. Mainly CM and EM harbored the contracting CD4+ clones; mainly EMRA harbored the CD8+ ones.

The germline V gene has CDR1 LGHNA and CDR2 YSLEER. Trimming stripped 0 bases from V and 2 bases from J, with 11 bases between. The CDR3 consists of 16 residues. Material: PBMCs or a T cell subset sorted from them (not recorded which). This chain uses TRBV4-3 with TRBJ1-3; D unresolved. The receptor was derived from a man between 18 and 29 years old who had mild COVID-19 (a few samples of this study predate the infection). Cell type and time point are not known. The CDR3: CASSQDLAVTGNTIYF. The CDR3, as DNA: TGCGCCAGCAGCCAAGATTTGGCAGTAACTGGAAACACCATATATTTT.